This is a list of T cell receptor beta chains from one sample in a study of blood T cell repertoires in COVID-19. Data came from immunoSEQ multiplex PCR; TCRdb stores just in-frame clones and leaves some out. The profile shows approximately 250,000 clones, more than 80% of them singletons. Material for sequencing was peripheral blood. Every receptor here comes from a human donor in a cohort sampled during active COVID-19. Both conserved end residues are part of each CDR3. Fields, in order: V gene, D gene, clone size, J gene, CDR3 DNA, CDR3 protein. D genes are given only for firm matches. Clone size is given for some rows only: seen once, a few or many times, or a class if the clone is expanded.

TRBV28	TRBD1	once	TRBJ1-2	TGTGCCAGCAGTTTCCCCACAGGGGGCTTAAATTATGGCTACACCTTC	CASSFPTGGLNYGYTF
TRBV2	-	-	TRBJ2-1	TGTGCCAGCAGCCCCCTTCGTGAGGGTGAGCAGTTCTTC	CASSPLREGEQFF
TRBV5-6	TRBD1	-	TRBJ1-2	TGTGCCAGCAGCCCGGACAGGGACTATGGCTACACCTTC	CASSPDRDYGYTF
TRBV7-9	-	-	TRBJ1-4	TGTGCCAGCACGCGGTTAGGGGGTAACGAAAAACTGTTTTTT	CASTRLGGNEKLFF
TRBV11-2	TRBD2	few	TRBJ2-7	TGTGCCAGCAGCTTGGATAGCGGGAAGTCTCCCTACGAGCAGTACTTC	CASSLDSGKSPYEQYF
TRBV6-1	-	-	TRBJ2-7	TGTGCCAGCAGTGAATCTTTTACAAGCTCCTACGAGCAGTACTTC	CASSESFTSSYEQYF
TRBV20-1	-	-	TRBJ2-5	TGCAGTGCAACCGCGGGGACCCAGTACTTC	CSATAGTQYF
TRBV11-2	-	-	TRBJ2-7	TGTGCCAGCAGCTTAGGCCAGTCCTACGAGCAGTACTTC	CASSLGQSYEQYF
TRBV18	-	-	TRBJ1-3	TGTGCCAGCTCACCACGAGCGTCCTCTGGAAACACCATATATTTT	CASSPRASSGNTIYF
TRBV5-1	TRBD2	few	TRBJ2-7	TGCGCCAGCAGCTCCGGACTAGCGGGAGTTTACGAGCAGTACTTC	CASSSGLAGVYEQYF
TRBV5-6	-	-	TRBJ2-5	TGTGCCAGCAGCTTCGGGGTTTCGGAGACCCAGTACTTC	CASSFGVSETQYF
TRBV28	TRBD1	-	TRBJ2-7	TGTGCCAGCAGTACCAGCGGACAGGCTCGGCACTTC	CASSTSGQARHF
TRBV6-5	-	-	TRBJ1-5	TGTGCCAGCAGCTCGGGGAGGGTTCAGCCCCAGCATTTT	CASSSGRVQPQHF
TRBV7-2	-	once	TRBJ2-5	TGTGCCAGCAGCTTAGGAGTTCCGTCGTACCAAGAGACCCAGTACTTC	CASSLGVPSYQETQYF
TRBV4-1	-	once	TRBJ2-5	TGCGCCAGCAGCCAAGATGGCGGGACGGAGACCCAGTACTTC	CASSQDGGTETQYF
TRBV25-1	-	-	TRBJ2-3	TGTGCCAGCAGTGCTGCCCGACTAAGGGATGGCGTTACGCAGTATTTT	CASSAARLRDGVTQYF
TRBV9	-	-	TRBJ1-1	TGTGCCAGCAGCGTAGGTACAGGGAACACTGAAGCTTTCTTT	CASSVGTGNTEAFF
TRBV25-1	-	-	TRBJ1-3	TGTGCCAGCAGTGAATATAGCAGGGCAGGAAACACCATATATTTT	CASSEYSRAGNTIYF
TRBV28	TRBD2	once	TRBJ2-1	TGTGCCAGCAGTAGGGGTCGGGCTAGCGGGAGTCTAGCCAATGAGCAGTTCTTC	CASSRGRASGSLANEQFF
TRBV12-3/TRBV12-4	TRBD1	-	TRBJ2-7	TGTGCCAGCAGCCGGGACAGTTCCTACGAGCAGTACTTC	CASSRDSSYEQYF
TRBV7-2	-	-	TRBJ2-1	TGTGCCAGCAGCTTAAGATGGACGGGAGAGGGTGACAATGAGCAGTTCTTC	CASSLRWTGEGDNEQFF
TRBV19	TRBD2	-	TRBJ2-7	TGTGCCAGTAGTATGAGGGGTAGGGCTAGCGGCACCTACGAGCAGTACTTC	CASSMRGRASGTYEQYF
TRBV5-6	-	once	TRBJ2-2	TGTGCCAGCAGCCAGATACAGGAGACCGGGGAGCTGTTTTTT	CASSQIQETGELFF
TRBV30	TRBD2	-	TRBJ2-3	TGTGCCTGGAGTGTCCGACTAGCGGGTAGCACAGATACGCAGTATTTT	CAWSVRLAGSTDTQYF
TRBV30	TRBD2	-	TRBJ2-1	TGTGCCTGGAGGGGACTAGCGGGGGGAACCTACAATGAGCAGTTCTTC	CAWRGLAGGTYNEQFF
TRBV30	TRBD1	-	TRBJ1-1	TGTGCCTGGAGTGTGGGCGACAGGGGTACCCCTGAAGCTTTCTTT	CAWSVGDRGTPEAFF
TRBV9	TRBD2	few	TRBJ2-7	TGTGCCAGCAGCGTAGGGTCTAGCGGGGGGTACGAGCAGTACTTC	CASSVGSSGGYEQYF
TRBV6-5	TRBD2	-	TRBJ2-1	TGTGCCAGCACCTACCGTGCTAGCGGGGATGAGCAGTTCTTC	CASTYRASGDEQFF
TRBV29-1	-	-	TRBJ1-3	TGCAGCGTTCGCCGGGGGGTCGGCGGGAACACCATATATTTT	CSVRRGVGGNTIYF
TRBV9	TRBD2	-	TRBJ2-1	TGTGCCAGCAGCGCCGGGCCTAGCGGGGGCCTCAATGAGCAGTTCTTC	CASSAGPSGGLNEQFF
TRBV20-1	TRBD2	-	TRBJ2-5	TGCAGTGCTAGTAAGCCCGGACTAGCGGGGGTTTACCAAGAGACCCAGTACTTC	CSASKPGLAGVYQETQYF
TRBV28	TRBD1	-	TRBJ2-7	TGTGCCAGCAGACCCGGGACAGGGGTCTACGAGCAGTACTTC	CASRPGTGVYEQYF
TRBV5-8	TRBD2	once	TRBJ2-5	TGTGCCAGCAGCGGCGGGGGGCGGGGAGAGACCCAGTACTTC	CASSGGGRGETQYF
TRBV5-1	TRBD1	-	TRBJ1-5	TGCGCCAGCAGTTTCACAGGGGGGAATCAGCCCCAGCATTTT	CASSFTGGNQPQHF
TRBV27	-	few	TRBJ1-4	TGTGCCAGCGGGTCGAGGGGAGGGAATGAAAAACTGTTTTTT	CASGSRGGNEKLFF
TRBV14	-	-	TRBJ1-4	TGTGCCAGCAGCCAAGGTGGGCCAGGGTTGGATGAAAAACTGTTTTTT	CASSQGGPGLDEKLFF
TRBV5-1	TRBD2	-	TRBJ2-1	TGCGCCAGCAGCTTGACGGGACAGCTAGCGGGGGGATACAATGAGCAGTTCTTC	CASSLTGQLAGGYNEQFF
TRBV5-6	TRBD1	-	TRBJ1-3	TGTGCCAGCAGTCCTACAGGGGTCGGAAACACCATATATTTT	CASSPTGVGNTIYF
TRBV3-1/TRBV3-2	TRBD1	-	TRBJ1-5	TGTGCCAGCAGCCAGGCACCGGGACAGGGACTCTATAGCAATCAGCCCCAGCATTTT	CASSQAPGQGLYSNQPQHF
TRBV10-1	TRBD1	-	TRBJ2-3	TGCGCCAGCAGTGATTCGATATTACAGGGGGCACCAAATACGCAGTATTTT	CASSDSILQGAPNTQYF
TRBV2	-	once	TRBJ2-5	TGTGCCACCTCCGCGCAGGGACAAGAGACCCAGTACTTC	CATSAQGQETQYF